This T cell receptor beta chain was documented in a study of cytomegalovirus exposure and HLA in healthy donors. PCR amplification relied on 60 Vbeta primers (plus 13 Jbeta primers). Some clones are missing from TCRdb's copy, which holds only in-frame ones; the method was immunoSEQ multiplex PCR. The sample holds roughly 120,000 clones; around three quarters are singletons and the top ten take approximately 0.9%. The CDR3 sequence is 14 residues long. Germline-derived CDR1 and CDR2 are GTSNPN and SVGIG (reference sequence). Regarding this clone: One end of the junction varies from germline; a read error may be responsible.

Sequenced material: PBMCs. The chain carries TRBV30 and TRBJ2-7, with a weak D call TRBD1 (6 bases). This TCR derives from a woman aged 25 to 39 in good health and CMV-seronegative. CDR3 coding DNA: TGTGCCTGGAGTGGGACAGTCGTTTCCTGCGAGCAGTACTTC. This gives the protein CAWSGTVVSCEQYF.